The T cell receptor (beta chain) described here comes from a study of shared clonotypes between healthy human individuals. Positively selected for CCR7, the CD45RO-negative cells used as naive CD8 cells excluded terminally differentiated effector memory CD45RA+ cells. This CDR3 region has 14 residues. Germline values: CDR1 SGHNT, CDR2 YYREEE (reference sequence). Deletions cut 4 bases from V and 4 bases from J, with 14 bases between. The method was immunoSEQ multiplex PCR; TCRdb's version includes in-frame clones alone and lacks a portion of them. The sample lists about 580,000 clones, roughly 98% seen once, with 0.3% in the top ten.

The specimen was naive CD8+ T cells sorted from blood. This clonotype was sampled from a man aged 30 to 45 in good health. The rearrangement joins TRBV5-4 to TRBJ1-1; a weak D match, TRBD1 (5 bases). CDR3 protein: CASSDDSSFTEAFF. The CDR3 DNA reads TGTGCCAGCAGCGATGACAGTTCATTCACTGAAGCTTTCTTT.